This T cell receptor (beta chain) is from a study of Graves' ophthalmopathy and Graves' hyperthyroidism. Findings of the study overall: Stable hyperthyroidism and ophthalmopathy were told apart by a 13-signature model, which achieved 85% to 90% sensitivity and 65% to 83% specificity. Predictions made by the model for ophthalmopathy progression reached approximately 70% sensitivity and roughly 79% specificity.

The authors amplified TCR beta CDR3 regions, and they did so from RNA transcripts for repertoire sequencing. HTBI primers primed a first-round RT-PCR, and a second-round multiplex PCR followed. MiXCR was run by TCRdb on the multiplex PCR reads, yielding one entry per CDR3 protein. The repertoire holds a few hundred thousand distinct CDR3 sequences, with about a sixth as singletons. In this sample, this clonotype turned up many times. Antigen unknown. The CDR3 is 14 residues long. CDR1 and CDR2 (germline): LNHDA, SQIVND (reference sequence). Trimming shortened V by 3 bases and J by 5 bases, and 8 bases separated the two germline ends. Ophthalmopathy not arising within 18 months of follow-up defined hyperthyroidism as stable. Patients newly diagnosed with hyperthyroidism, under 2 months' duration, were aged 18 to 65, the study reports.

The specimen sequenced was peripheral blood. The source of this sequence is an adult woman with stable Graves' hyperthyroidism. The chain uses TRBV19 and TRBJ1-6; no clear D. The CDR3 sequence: CASSIGLNNSPLHF. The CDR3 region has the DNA TGTGCCAGTAGTATCGGGTTGAATAATTCACCCCTCCACTTT.